Below, one TCR beta chain is given with its context. This entry belongs to a study of T-cell reconstitution after alpha-beta-depleted transplantation in children. It was with unique molecular identifiers that the TCRbeta library was prepared. TCRdb reanalysed the PCR reads using MiXCR and keeps one entry per CDR3 protein. The sample yields hundreds of thousands of distinct CDR3 sequences, 16% seen once. Here the sequenced sample was PBMCs from the stem cell graft donor, taken from the stem cell graft. The clonotype comes from a human donor who donated a stem cell graft to a child with acute myeloid leukemia.

CDR3 sequence reads: CSASGRRGYSNQPQHF. CDR3 sequence (DNA): TGCAGTGCTAGTGGTCGCAGGGGGTATAGCAATCAGCCCCAGCATTTT. This chain connects TRBV20-1 to TRBJ1-5, with 7 bases fitting TRBD1. CDR1 DFQATT and CDR2 SNEGSKA come from the germline V gene (reference sequence). The CDR3 spans 16 residues. V lost 3 bases, J lost 0 bases, and 8 bases stayed unmatched.